Each of the 32 T cell receptor beta chains below was sequenced from the same sample in a study of long-term antiretroviral therapy in people with HIV. An immunoSEQ assay, version v3.0, was performed at survey level. This table comes from immunoSEQ multiplex PCR, and its TCRdb copy is limited to in-frame clones, with some not included. The data contain roughly 28,000 clones, about 87% of them singletons. The sequences come from unsorted PBMCs, collected 1.8 years after starting antiretroviral therapy. The receptors were gathered from a woman aged 18-29 years with HIV.

A remark on this clone: The germline gene is not matched at one end of the junction; a read error may be the cause. The chain employs TRBV20-1 and TRBJ2-1, with TRBD1 identical over 9 bases. Germline V CDR1 and CDR2: DFQATT, SNEGSKA (reference sequence). The CDR3 extends over 11 amino acids. In DNA, the CDR3 is TGCAGTGCGCAACCGGGACAGGGCTCGATCTTC. Translating gives CSAQPGQGSIF.

The genes are TRBV6-1 and TRBJ1-2; D gene uncertain. Trimming took 8 bases from V and 5 from J, leaving 18 bases between them. CDR3 length: 14 amino acids. Germline values: CDR1 MNHNS, CDR2 SASEGT. The CDR3, as DNA: TGTGCCAGCTTCCTCGGACCGGGGTCATATGGCTACACCTTC. This encodes CASFLGPGSYGYTF.

A single count supports this clone. V is TRBV7-9 and J is TRBJ2-2; the match to TRBD1 covers 8 bases. This CDR3 is built from 15 residues. After removal of 4 bases from V and 2 bases from J, the junction contained 3 bases not matched to a gene. CDR1 and CDR2 (germline): SEHNR, FQNEAQ (reference sequence). CDR3 loop: CASSSQGENTGELFF. The CDR3 DNA is TGTGCCAGCAGCTCACAGGGGGAAAACACCGGGGAGCTGTTTTTT.

This clone was found a few times. The chain uses TRBV6-4 and TRBJ1-2; D is possibly TRBD1 (5 bases). The germline V gene has CDR1 MRHNA and CDR2 SNTAGT. The CDR3 extends over 13 amino acids. V was shortened by 5 bases and J by 10 bases, with 17 bases between the two germline ends. CDR3 amino acids: CASSPSGTSSYTF. CDR3 nucleotide sequence: TGTGCCAGCAGTCCCAGTGGGACGAGTTCCTACACCTTC.

The chain employs TRBV7-2 and TRBJ1-1; D call uncertain. The CDR3 loop spans 14 amino acids. The germline V and J ends were trimmed by 4 bases and 3 bases, with 12 bases remaining between them. The germline CDR1 and CDR2 sequences are SGHTA and FQGNSA. The CDR3 is CASSYGDGYTEAFF. The CDR3 nucleotides are TGTGCCAGCAGCTACGGGGATGGGTACACTGAAGCTTTCTTT.

V gene TRBV28 combines with J gene TRBJ1-2; no reliable D call. The CDR3 covers 11 residues. Between the trimmed V and J ends, which lost 6 bases and 2 bases, there was a span of 4 bases. Germline V gene sequence: CDR1 MDHEN, CDR2 SYDVKM. This CDR3 is CASSPNYGYTF. For the CDR3, the DNA is TGTGCCAGCAGCCCAAACTATGGCTACACCTTC.

The rearrangement uses TRBV4-1 and TRBJ2-7; TRBD1 matches at 9 bases. The germline V gene has CDR1 MGHRA and CDR2 YSYEKL. Trimming cost V 4 bases and J 4 bases; bases outside gene matches: 8. This CDR3 is built from 15 residues. The CDR3 spells CASSLVQGADYEQYF. Written as DNA, the CDR3 is TGCGCCAGCAGCCTCGTACAGGGGGCTGATTACGAGCAGTACTTC.

The rearrangement joins TRBV7-3 to TRBJ1-2; D remains unclear. The germline V and J ends were trimmed by 5 bases and 4 bases, with 17 bases remaining between them. CDR1 is SGHTA and CDR2 is FQGTGA in the germline V gene. The CDR3 runs to 15 residues. The CDR3 nucleotides are TGTGCCAGCAGCGAAAGTGGGATCAAGGGCTATGGCTACACCTTC. Protein product: CASSESGIKGYGYTF.

The chain combines TRBV5-6 with TRBJ2-7; D call uncertain. The V end lost 4 bases, the J end lost 0 bases, and 14 bases lay between the germline ends. This CDR3 has 15 residues. CDR1 is SGHDT, CDR2 YYEEEE, per germline. The CDR3, as DNA: TGTGCCAGCAGCCCCTTACGTGCCCGCTCCTACGAGCAGTACTTC. Translating it yields CASSPLRARSYEQYF.

This rearrangement joins TRBV28 to TRBJ2-7; a weak D match, TRBD1 (5 bases). This CDR3 spans 15 amino acids. The germline V gene encodes CDR1 MDHEN and CDR2 SYDVKM. Between the trimmed V and J ends, which lost 4 bases and 0 bases, there was a span of 13 bases. CDR3 protein: CASSSLTRDSYEQYF. CDR3 nucleotides: TGTGCCAGCAGTTCACTCACCAGGGACTCCTACGAGCAGTACTTC.

V gene TRBV10-3 combines with J gene TRBJ2-3, with TRBD2 matching 9 bases. There are 17 residues in the CDR3. Looked up from germline, CDR1 is ENHRY and CDR2 is SYGVKD. V was pared by 2 bases and J by 1 base, with 7 bases of the junction left unmatched. Here the CDR3 DNA reads TGTGCCATCAGTGAGGGCGGGAGGGTGATCGGCACAGATACGCAGTATTTT. Protein product: CAISEGGRVIGTDTQYF.

The chain uses TRBV7-9 and TRBJ2-1; TRBD1 agrees at 7 bases. V lost 6 bases, J lost 7 bases, and 6 bases stayed unmatched. The CDR3 contains 13 residues. Per the germline V gene, CDR1 is SEHNR and CDR2 is FQNEAQ (reference sequence). The CDR3, as DNA: TGTGCCAGCAGATACACAGGGGCGAATGAGCAGTTCTTC. This codes for CASRYTGANEQFF.

This clone appeared a single time. The chain is built from TRBV4-3 and TRBJ2-6, with D possibly called TRBD1 or TRBD2 (6 bases each). This CDR3 is 19 amino acids long. With 1 base removed from V and 0 bases from J, the gap between germline ends came to 16 bases. In germline, CDR1 is LGHNA, CDR2 YSLEER. DNA of the CDR3: TGCGCCAGCAGCCAAGGGGGGGCGGAGGGAACCTCTGGGGCCAACGTCCTGACTTTC. Translation gives CASSQGGAEGTSGANVLTF.

CDR3: CASRGNTEAFF. The CDR3 nucleotides are TGTGCCAGTCGAGGGAACACTGAAGCTTTCTTT. V gene TRBV19 combines with J gene TRBJ1-1; D is undetermined. The germline V gene encodes CDR1 LNHDA and CDR2 SQIVND (reference sequence). This CDR3 region has 11 residues. Trimming left V 8 bases short and J 1 base short, with 5 bases between.

The rearrangement uses TRBV5-1 and TRBJ2-1; D could derive from TRBD1 or TRBD2 (6 bases each). The CDR3 covers 17 residues. Deletions cut 3 bases from V and 1 base from J, with 17 bases between. From germline, CDR1 is SGHRS and CDR2 YFSETQ. DNA for the CDR3: TGCGCCAGCAGCTGGACGTCTAGAGGGGGGTCCTACAATGAGCAGTTCTTC. This codes for CASSWTSRGGSYNEQFF.

A single count supports this clone. The V gene is TRBV5-6, the J gene TRBJ2-3, with D tentatively TRBD2 (5 bases). CDR3 length equals 18 residues. V was pared by 0 bases and J by 0 bases, with 17 bases between. The germline gives CDR1 SGHDT, CDR2 YYEEEE. The CDR3 loop reads CASSLDERAPSSTDTQYF. The CDR3 DNA sequence: TGTGCCAGCAGCTTGGATGAGAGGGCCCCCTCTAGCACAGATACGCAGTATTTT.

This chain connects TRBV5-1 to TRBJ2-7, with D possibly being TRBD2 (6 bases). Between the trimmed V and J ends, which lost 3 bases and 7 bases, there was a span of 23 bases. CDR1 and CDR2 from the germline V gene are SGHRS and YFSETQ. There are 16 residues in the CDR3. The CDR3 reads CASSSDSSARIWEQYF. The CDR3 DNA is TGCGCCAGCAGCTCTGACTCTAGCGCTCGTATCTGGGAGCAGTACTTC.

The chain joins TRBV5-1 to TRBJ1-1; TRBD1 might be the D (6 bases). Per germline, CDR1 SGHRS and CDR2 YFSETQ. The CDR3 is made up of 17 amino acids. The V end was cut by 1 base, the J end by 6 bases, with 22 bases between. The CDR3 spells CASSLRGLSILSAEAFF. For the CDR3, the DNA is TGCGCCAGCAGCTTGCGGGGGCTGAGTATACTATCGGCTGAAGCTTTCTTT.

The chain has TRBV28 and TRBJ2-5; D is undetermined. V lost 7 bases, J lost 2 bases, and 5 bases lay in between. The germline CDR1 and CDR2 sequences are MDHEN and SYDVKM. The CDR3 extends over 11 amino acids. DNA for the CDR3: TGTGCCAGCATTGGACAAGAGACCCAGTACTTC. It is translated as CASIGQETQYF.

The J gene is TRBJ2-7, the V gene TRBV4-2; 7 bases fit TRBD2. V was clipped by 4 bases and J by 2 bases; unmatched bases: 14. The V gene's germline CDR1 is LGHNA and CDR2 YNFKEQ. This CDR3 has 17 amino acids. CDR3 sequence (DNA): TGTGCCAGCAGCCCCCGGGCAAGGGAGGGCCAGACCTACGAGCAGTACTTC. It is translated as CASSPRAREGQTYEQYF.

This chain links TRBV11-2 with TRBJ2-7, with TRBD2 matching 12 bases. Germline V CDR1 and CDR2: SGHAT, FQNNGV. J gave up 7 bases and V 0 bases, and 7 bases lay outside the gene matches. This CDR3 has 16 residues. DNA of the CDR3: TGTGCCAGCAGCTTAGATTACACTAGCGGGAGGAGGGAGCAGTACTTC. This encodes CASSLDYTSGRREQYF.

This chain links TRBV28 with TRBJ2-1; D is undetermined. Trimming cost V 8 bases and J 0 bases, with 14 bases left between them. Germline-derived CDR1 and CDR2 are MDHEN and SYDVKM. This CDR3 contains 15 residues. CDR3 nucleotides: TGTGCCAGCGAAAATAGTGATAGCTCCTACAATGAGCAGTTCTTC. It is translated as CASENSDSSYNEQFF.

The V gene is TRBV11-3, the J gene TRBJ2-2, with TRBD1 identical over 8 bases. The V gene's germline CDR1 is SGHNT and CDR2 YENEEA. J lost 0 bases, V lost 5 bases, and 2 bases had no gene match. CDR3 size: 15 residues. This CDR3 is CASSRQGPNTGELFF. DNA of the CDR3: TGTGCCAGCAGCCGACAGGGGCCGAACACCGGGGAGCTGTTTTTT.

The table lists this clone with a count of one. The V and J genes are TRBV7-8 and TRBJ2-6; D remains ambiguous. The V gene's germline CDR1 is SGHVS and CDR2 FQNEAQ. V lost 4 bases and J 0 bases, leaving 19 bases between the germline ends. CDR3 length: 19 amino acids. CDR3 sequence (DNA): TGTGCCAGCAGCTCACCCGCCCCGGGCCTACTCTCTGGGGCCAACGTCCTGACTTTC. Encoded protein: CASSSPAPGLLSGANVLTF.

This rearrangement joins TRBV7-2 to TRBJ2-7; TRBD2 matches at 11 bases. The germline gives CDR1 SGHTA, CDR2 FQGNSA. The CDR3 extends over 19 amino acids. V gave up 5 bases and J gave up 1 base; unmatched junction bases: 16. CDR3 sequence reads: CASSRNEFPGLAVSYEQYF. For the CDR3, the DNA is TGTGCCAGCAGCCGAAACGAATTCCCGGGACTAGCGGTGTCCTACGAGCAGTACTTC. The entire variable domain, with the rest obtained from reference TRBV7-2 and TRBJ2-7, is as follows: GAGVSQSPSNKVTEKGKDVELRCDPISGHTALYWYRQSLGQGLEFLIYFQGNSAPDKSGLPSDRFSAERTGGSVSTLTIQRTQQEDSAVYLCASSRNEFPGLAVSYEQYFGPGTRLTVT.

The chain carries TRBV6-4 and TRBJ1-2; tentatively, D is TRBD1 (5 bases). Per germline, CDR1 MRHNA and CDR2 SNTAGT. This CDR3 contains 13 residues. Trimming removed 3 bases at V and 4 bases at J, with 9 bases between. DNA for the CDR3: TGTGCCAGCAGTGAAGCGAGGGGCTATGGCTACACCTTC. This encodes CASSEARGYGYTF.

This chain joins TRBV7-2 and TRBJ2-3, with D tentatively TRBD2 (6 bases). Trimming removed 5 bases from V and 1 base from J, with 10 bases in between. The germline gives CDR1 SGHTA, CDR2 FQGNSA. This CDR3 has 14 residues. CDR3 coding DNA: TGTGCCAGCAGCCCGACTAGTCGCACAGATACGCAGTATTTT. This sequence encodes CASSPTSRTDTQYF.

The V and J genes are TRBV9 and TRBJ2-2; 7 bases are shared with TRBD1. After removal of 5 bases from V and 6 bases from J, the junction contained 1 base not matched to a gene. From germline, CDR1 is SGDLS and CDR2 YYNGEE. The CDR3 runs to 12 residues. The CDR3 DNA follows: TGTGCCAGCAGGAGGGGGCCCGGGGAGCTGTTTTTT. It encodes CASRRGPGELFF.

The rearrangement uses TRBV13 and TRBJ1-1; 10 nucleotides agree with TRBD1. Germline CDR1 PRHDT, CDR2 FYEKMQ (reference sequence). There are 18 residues in the CDR3. The V segment lost 5 bases and the J segment 0 bases; nucleotides outside the gene matches: 12. The CDR3 DNA reads as TGTGCCAGCAGCACACGGGACAGGGGTCCGCGTGTGAACACTGAAGCTTTCTTT. Protein sequence: CASSTRDRGPRVNTEAFF.

This clone showed up just a few times. V and J are TRBV6-5 and TRBJ2-7; TRBD1 matches at 7 bases. The CDR3 is 11 amino acids. CDR1 and CDR2 from the germline V gene are MNHEY and SVGAGI. Trimming at V came to 5 bases and at J to 5 bases, leaving 0 bases not matched to a gene. CDR3 sequence reads: CASSDRDEQYF. Written as DNA, the CDR3 is TGTGCCAGCAGTGACAGGGACGAGCAGTACTTC.

CDR3 loop: CASSPGTSEQFF. The DNA of the CDR3 is TGTGCCAGCAGCCCAGGGACTAGCGAGCAGTTCTTC. The chain is built from TRBV7-8 and TRBJ2-1, with 9 bases lining up with TRBD2. Germline V lookup: CDR1 SGHVS, CDR2 FQNEAQ. V lost 5 bases to trimming and J lost 10 bases; unmatched junction nucleotides: 3. The CDR3 extends over 12 amino acids.

V and J are TRBV13 and TRBJ2-2, with a tentative D call TRBD1 (7 bases). There are 15 residues in the CDR3. V was clipped by 3 bases and J by 6 bases, with 14 bases between them. Germline loops: CDR1 PRHDT, CDR2 FYEKMQ (reference sequence). CDR3 loop: CASSFAGGGAGELFF. The CDR3 DNA follows: TGTGCCAGCAGCTTTGCTGGAGGGGGCGCCGGGGAGCTGTTTTTT. Complete variable domain (other parts from reference TRBV13 and TRBJ2-2): AAGVIQSPRHLIKEKRETATLKCYPIPRHDTVYWYQQGPGQDPQFLISFYEKMQSDKGSIPDRFSAQQFSDYHSELNMSSLELGDSALYFCASSFAGGGAGELFFGEGSRLTVL.